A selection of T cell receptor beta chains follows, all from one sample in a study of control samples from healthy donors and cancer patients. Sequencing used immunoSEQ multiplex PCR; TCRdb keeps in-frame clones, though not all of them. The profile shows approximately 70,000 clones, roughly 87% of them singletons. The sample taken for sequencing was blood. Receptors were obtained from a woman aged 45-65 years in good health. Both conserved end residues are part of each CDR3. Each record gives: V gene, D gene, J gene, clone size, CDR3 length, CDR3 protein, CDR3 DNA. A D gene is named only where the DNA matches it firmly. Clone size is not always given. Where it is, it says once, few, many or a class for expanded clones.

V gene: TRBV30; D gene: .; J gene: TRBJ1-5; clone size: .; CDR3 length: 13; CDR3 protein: CAWSDGGNQPQHF; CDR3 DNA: TGTGCCTGGAGTGATGGGGGGAATCAGCCCCAGCATTTT
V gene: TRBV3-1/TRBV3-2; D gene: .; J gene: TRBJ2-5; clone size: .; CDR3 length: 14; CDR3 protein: CASSQGRIGETQYF; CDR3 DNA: TGTGCCAGCAGCCAGGGTCGGATAGGGGAGACCCAGTACTTC
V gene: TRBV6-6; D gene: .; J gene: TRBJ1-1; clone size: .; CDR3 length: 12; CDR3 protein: CASSPGTGEAFF; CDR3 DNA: TGTGCCAGCAGTCCCGGGACCGGTGAAGCTTTCTTT
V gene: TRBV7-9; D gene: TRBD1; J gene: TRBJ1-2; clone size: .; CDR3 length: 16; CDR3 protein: CASSRTGGPGVYGYTF; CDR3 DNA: TGTGCCAGCAGCAGGACAGGGGGCCCGGGAGTCTATGGCTACACCTTC
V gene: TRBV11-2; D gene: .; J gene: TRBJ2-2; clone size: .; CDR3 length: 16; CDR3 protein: CASSPLQGRGTGELFF; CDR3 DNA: TGTGCCAGCAGCCCCCTCCAGGGACGAGGTACCGGGGAGCTGTTTTTT
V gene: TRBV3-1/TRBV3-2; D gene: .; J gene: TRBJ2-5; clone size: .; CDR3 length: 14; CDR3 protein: CASSQDLVQETQYF; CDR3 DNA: TGTGCCAGCAGCCAAGATCTCGTTCAGGAGACCCAGTACTTC
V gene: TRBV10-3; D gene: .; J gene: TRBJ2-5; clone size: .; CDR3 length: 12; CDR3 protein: CAISERGETQYF; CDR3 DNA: TGTGCCATCAGTGAGAGAGGAGAGACCCAGTACTTC
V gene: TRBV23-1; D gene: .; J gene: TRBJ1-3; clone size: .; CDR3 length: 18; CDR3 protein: CASRQIPGTATLGNTIYF; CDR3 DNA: .
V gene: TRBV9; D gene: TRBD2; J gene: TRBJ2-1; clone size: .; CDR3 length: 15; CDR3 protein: CASSATSGIYNEQFF; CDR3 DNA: TGTGCCAGCAGCGCGACTAGCGGGATTTACAATGAGCAGTTCTTC
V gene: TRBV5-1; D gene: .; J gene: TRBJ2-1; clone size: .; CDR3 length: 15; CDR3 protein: CASSLGSGNNNEQFF; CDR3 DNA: TGCGCCAGCAGCTTGGGATCCGGGAATAACAATGAGCAGTTCTTC
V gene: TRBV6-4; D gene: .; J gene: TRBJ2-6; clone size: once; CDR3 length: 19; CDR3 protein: CASSPKGVFVLSGANVLTF; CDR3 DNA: TGTGCCAGCAGTCCGAAGGGAGTATTCGTTCTCTCTGGGGCCAACGTCCTGACTTTC
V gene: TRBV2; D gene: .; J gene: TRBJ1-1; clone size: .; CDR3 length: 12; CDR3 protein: CASSEGGTEAFF; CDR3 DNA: TGTGCCAGCAGTGAAGGTGGCACTGAAGCTTTCTTT
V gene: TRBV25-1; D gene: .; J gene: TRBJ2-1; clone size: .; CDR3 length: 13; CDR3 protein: CASSEQGMREQFF; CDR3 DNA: TGTGCCAGCAGTGAACAGGGGATGCGGGAGCAGTTCTTC
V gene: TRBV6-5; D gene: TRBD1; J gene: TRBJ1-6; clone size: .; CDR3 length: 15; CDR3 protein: CASSYGGQGAYPLHF; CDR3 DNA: TGTGCCAGCAGCTACGGGGGACAGGGGGCTTATCCCCTCCACTTT
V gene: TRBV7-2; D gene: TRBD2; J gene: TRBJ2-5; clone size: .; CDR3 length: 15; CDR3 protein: CASSYTGTSQKTQYF; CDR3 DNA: TGTGCCAGCAGCTACACCGGGACTAGTCAGAAGACCCAGTACTTC
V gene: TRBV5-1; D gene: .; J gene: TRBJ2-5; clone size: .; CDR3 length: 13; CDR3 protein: CASSFGVQETQYF; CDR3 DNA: TGCGCCAGCAGCTTCGGAGTACAAGAGACCCAGTACTTC
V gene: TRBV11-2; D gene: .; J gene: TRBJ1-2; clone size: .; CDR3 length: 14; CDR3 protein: CASSRGAGNYGYTF; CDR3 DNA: TGTGCCAGCAGCCGAGGGGCAGGGAACTATGGCTACACCTTC
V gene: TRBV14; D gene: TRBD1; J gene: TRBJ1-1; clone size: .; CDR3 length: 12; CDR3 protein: CASSRTGTEAFF; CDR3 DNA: TGTGCCAGCAGCCGGACAGGGACTGAAGCTTTCTTT
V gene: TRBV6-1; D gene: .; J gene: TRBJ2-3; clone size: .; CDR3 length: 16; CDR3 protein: CASSDAPMGTSDTQYF; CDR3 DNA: TGTGCCAGCAGTGATGCTCCAATGGGGACTTCAGATACGCAGTATTTT
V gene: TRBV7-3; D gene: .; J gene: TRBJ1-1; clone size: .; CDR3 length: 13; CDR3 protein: CASSLGVYTEAFF; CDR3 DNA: TGTGCCAGCAGCCTGGGGGTCTACACTGAAGCTTTCTTT
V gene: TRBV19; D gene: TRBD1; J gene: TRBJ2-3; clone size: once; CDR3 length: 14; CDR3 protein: CASSISTGLDTQYF; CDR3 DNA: TGTGCCAGTAGTATTTCGACAGGGTTAGATACGCAGTATTTT
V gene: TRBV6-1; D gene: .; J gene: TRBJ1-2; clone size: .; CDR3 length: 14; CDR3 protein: CASSEGTALYGYTF; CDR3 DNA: TGTGCCAGCAGTGAAGGGACAGCTCTTTATGGCTACACCTTC